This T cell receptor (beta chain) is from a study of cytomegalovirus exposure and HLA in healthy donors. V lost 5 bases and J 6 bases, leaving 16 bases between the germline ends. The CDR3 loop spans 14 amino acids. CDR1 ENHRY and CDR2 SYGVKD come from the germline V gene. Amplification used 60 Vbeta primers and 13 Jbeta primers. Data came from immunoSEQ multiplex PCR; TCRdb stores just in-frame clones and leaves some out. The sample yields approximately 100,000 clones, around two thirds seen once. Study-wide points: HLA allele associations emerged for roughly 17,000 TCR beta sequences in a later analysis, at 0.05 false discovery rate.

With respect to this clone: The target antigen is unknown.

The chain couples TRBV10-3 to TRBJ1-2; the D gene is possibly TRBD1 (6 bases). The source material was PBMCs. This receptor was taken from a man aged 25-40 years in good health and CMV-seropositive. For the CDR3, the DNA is TGTGCCATCAGTCTACAGGGACCGGATAATGGCTACACCTTC. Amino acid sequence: CAISLQGPDNGYTF.